This TCR beta chain is from a study of T cells expressing NK-cell markers. Study background: With respect to HCMV, most of the eight sequenced donors were seropositive, and one was seronegative.

Germline assignment: CDR1 SGHTA and CDR2 FQGNSA. This CDR3 spans 14 amino acids. As regards this clonotype: Its cognate antigen is unknown.

For TCR beta, cDNA was produced by 5'RACE template switching with UMIs. TCRdb reprocessed the 5' RACE reads and reports one entry per CDR3 protein, with no DNA. This sample carries some 450,000 distinct CDR3 sequences, with about 7.3% going to the ten biggest clones. General study points: HCMV specificity of expanded NKG2C+ T cell clones remained unclear. NKG2C+ dominant clonotypes from 6 or 7 donors made up roughly 1.0-7.5% of CD8+ T cells.

Sequencing was done on a sample of blood T cells: a sorted CD56 or NKG2C T cell subset, CD4+ or CD8+ T cells, or bulk PBMC T cells (not recorded which). The clonotype originates from a woman between 18 and 69 years old in good health. The chain couples TRBV7-2 to TRBJ1-5; TCRdb's D call of TRBD1 is untestable without DNA. The chain's CDR3 is CASSPRSGGQPQHF.